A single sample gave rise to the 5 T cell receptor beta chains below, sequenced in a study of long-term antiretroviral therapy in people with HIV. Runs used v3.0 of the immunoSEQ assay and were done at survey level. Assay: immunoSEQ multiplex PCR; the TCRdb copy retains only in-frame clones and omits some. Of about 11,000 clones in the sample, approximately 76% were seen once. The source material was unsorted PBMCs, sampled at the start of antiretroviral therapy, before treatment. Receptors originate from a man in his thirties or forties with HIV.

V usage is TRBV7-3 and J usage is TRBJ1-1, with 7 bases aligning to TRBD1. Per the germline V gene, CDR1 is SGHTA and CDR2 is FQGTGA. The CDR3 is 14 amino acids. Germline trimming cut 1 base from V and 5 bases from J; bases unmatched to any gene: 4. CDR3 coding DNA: TGTGCCAGCAGCTTAAGAGGGGGCTCAACTGAAGCTTTCTTT. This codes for CASSLRGGSTEAFF.

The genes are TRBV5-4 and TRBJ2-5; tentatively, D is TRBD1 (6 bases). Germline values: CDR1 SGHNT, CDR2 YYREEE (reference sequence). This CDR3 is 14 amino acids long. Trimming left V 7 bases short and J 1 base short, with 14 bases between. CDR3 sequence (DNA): TGTGCCAGCCGGAGCCCGGACAGCCAAGAGACCCAGTACTTC. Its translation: CASRSPDSQETQYF.

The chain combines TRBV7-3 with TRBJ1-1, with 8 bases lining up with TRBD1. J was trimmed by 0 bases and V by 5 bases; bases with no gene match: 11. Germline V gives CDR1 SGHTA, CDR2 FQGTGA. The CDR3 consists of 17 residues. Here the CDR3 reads CASSLLLTGAVNTEAFF. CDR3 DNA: TGTGCCAGCAGCCTCCTCCTGACAGGGGCCGTGAACACTGAAGCTTTCTTT.

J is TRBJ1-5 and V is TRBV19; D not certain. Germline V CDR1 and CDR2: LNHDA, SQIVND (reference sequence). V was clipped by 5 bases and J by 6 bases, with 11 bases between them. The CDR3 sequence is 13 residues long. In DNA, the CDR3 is TGTGCCAGTAGTCTCTGGGGAACTCAGCCCCAGCATTTT. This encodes CASSLWGTQPQHF.

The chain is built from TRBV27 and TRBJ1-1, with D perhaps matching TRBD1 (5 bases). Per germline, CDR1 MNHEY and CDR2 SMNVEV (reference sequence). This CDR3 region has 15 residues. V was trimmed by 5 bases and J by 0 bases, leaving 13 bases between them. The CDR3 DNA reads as TGTGCCAGCAGTCCGACAGTCGCACTGAACACTGAAGCTTTCTTT. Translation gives CASSPTVALNTEAFF.